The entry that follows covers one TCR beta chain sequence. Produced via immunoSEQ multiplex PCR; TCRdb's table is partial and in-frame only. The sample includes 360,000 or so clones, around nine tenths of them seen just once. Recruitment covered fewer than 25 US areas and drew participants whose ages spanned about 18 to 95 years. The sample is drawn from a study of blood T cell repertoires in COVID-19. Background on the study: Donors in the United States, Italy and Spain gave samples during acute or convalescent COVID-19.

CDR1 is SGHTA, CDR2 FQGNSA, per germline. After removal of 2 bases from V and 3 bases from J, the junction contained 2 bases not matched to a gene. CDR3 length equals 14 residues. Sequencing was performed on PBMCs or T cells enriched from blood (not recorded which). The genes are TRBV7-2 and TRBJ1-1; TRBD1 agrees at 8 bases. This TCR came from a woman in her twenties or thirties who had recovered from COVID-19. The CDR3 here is CASSLQGAHTEAFF. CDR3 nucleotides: TGTGCCAGCAGCTTACAGGGGGCACACACTGAAGCTTTCTTT. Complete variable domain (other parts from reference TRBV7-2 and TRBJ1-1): GAGVSQSPSNKVTEKGKDVELRCDPISGHTALYWYRQSLGQGLEFLIYFQGNSAPDKSGLPSDRFSAERTGGSVSTLTIQRTQQEDSAVYLCASSLQGAHTEAFFGQGTRLTVV.